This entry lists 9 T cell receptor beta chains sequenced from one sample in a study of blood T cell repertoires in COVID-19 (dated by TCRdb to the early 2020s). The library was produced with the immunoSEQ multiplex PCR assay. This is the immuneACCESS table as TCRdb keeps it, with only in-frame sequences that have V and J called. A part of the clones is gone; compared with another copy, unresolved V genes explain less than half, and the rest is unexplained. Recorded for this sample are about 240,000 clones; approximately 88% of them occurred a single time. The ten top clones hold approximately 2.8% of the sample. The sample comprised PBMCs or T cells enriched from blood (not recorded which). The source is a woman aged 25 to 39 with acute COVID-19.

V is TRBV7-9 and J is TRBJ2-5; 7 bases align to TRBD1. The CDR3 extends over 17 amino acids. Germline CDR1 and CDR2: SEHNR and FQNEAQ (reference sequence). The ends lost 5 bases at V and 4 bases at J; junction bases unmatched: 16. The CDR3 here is CASSNTLRDREGETQYF. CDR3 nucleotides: TGTGCCAGCAGCAACACCCTCCGGGACAGAGAAGGAGAGACCCAGTACTTC.

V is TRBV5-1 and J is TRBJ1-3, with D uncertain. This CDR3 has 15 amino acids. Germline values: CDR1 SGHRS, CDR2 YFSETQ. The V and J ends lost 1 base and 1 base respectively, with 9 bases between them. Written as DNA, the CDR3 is TGCGCCAGCAGCTTGAATTCCGGGTCTGGAAACACCATATATTTT. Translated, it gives CASSLNSGSGNTIYF.

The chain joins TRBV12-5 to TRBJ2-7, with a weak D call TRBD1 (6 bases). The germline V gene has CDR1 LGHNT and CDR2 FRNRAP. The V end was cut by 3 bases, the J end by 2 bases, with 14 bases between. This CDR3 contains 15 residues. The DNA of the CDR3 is TGTGCTAGTGGTTTCCCCAATCAGGGGACCTACGAGCAGTACTTC. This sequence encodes CASGFPNQGTYEQYF.

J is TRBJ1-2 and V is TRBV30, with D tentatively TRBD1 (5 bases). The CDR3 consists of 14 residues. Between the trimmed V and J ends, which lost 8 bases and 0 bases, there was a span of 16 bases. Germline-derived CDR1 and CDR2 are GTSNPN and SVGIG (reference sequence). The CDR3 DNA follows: TGTGCCCACGCTCAGACAGTGTCTAACTATGGCTACACCTTC. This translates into CAHAQTVSNYGYTF.

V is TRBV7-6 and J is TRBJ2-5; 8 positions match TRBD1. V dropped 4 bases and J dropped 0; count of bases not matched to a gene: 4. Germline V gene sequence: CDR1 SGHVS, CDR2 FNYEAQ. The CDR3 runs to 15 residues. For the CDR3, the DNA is TGTGCCAGCAGCTCGGACAGGGTTAACCAAGAGACCCAGTACTTC. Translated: CASSSDRVNQETQYF.

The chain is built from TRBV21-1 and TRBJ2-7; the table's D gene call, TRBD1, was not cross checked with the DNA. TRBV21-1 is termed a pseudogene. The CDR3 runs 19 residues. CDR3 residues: CASSKRRGWRGPTVYEQYF. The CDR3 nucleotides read TGTGCCAGCAGCAAACGCCGTGGGTGGAGGGGGCCTACTGTCTACGAGCAGTACTTC.

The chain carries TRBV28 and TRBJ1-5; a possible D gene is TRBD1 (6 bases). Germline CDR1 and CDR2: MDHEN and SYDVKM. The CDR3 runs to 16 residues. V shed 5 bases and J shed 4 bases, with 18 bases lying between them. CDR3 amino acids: CASSPAGAEENQPQHF. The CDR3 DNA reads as TGTGCCAGCAGTCCAGCGGGGGCGGAGGAAAATCAGCCCCAGCATTTT.

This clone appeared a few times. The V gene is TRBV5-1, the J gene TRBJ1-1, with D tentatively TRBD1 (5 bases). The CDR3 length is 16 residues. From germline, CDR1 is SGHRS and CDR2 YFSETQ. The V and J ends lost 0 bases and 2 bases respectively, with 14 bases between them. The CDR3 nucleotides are TGCGCCAGCAGCTTGGAGTCCAGGGCCAGAAACACTGAAGCTTTCTTT. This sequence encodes CASSLESRARNTEAFF.

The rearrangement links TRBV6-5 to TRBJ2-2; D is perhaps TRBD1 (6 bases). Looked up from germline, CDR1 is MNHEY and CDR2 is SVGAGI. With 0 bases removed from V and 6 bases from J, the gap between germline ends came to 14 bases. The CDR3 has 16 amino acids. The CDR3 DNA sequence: TGTGCCAGCAGTTACTCGTCGAGGGGGTGGTCCGGGGAGCTGTTTTTT. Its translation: CASSYSSRGWSGELFF.